Below are 9 T cell receptor beta chains sequenced from a single sample in a study of cytomegalovirus exposure and HLA in healthy donors. Primers for the PCR totalled 60 Vbeta and 13 Jbeta. Profiling relied on immunoSEQ multiplex PCR, and the TCRdb table lists in-frame clones only, not all of them. Altogether under 95,000 clones are present, about three quarters being singletons, with the ten largest covering around 10%. Sequencing was performed on PBMCs. The source is a woman between 40 and 50 years old in good health and CMV-seropositive.

This clone was seen more than once but under ten times. V and J are TRBV9 and TRBJ1-4, with D uncertain. This CDR3 is 15 amino acids long. Trimming stripped 0 bases from V and 4 bases from J, with 10 bases between. The germline V gene has CDR1 SGDLS and CDR2 YYNGEE. CDR3: CASSVGQTINEKLFF. The CDR3 region has the DNA TGTGCCAGCAGCGTAGGTCAGACTATTAATGAAAAACTGTTTTTT.

In its sample, this clone was seen a few times. The V call is TRBV7-6, the J call TRBJ2-5; TRBD1 is a possible D gene (5 bases). The CDR3 is 13 amino acids. The V gene's germline CDR1 is SGHVS and CDR2 FNYEAQ. V lost 4 bases to trimming and J lost 9 bases, with 15 bases between them. The CDR3 DNA sequence: TGTGCCAGCAGCTCGACAGCTCTGGAGCCCCAGTACTTC. Encoded protein: CASSSTALEPQYF.

The chain recombines TRBV27 with TRBJ1-1, with D tentatively TRBD1 (5 bases). V lost 2 bases, J lost 0 bases, and 19 bases lay in between. The CDR3 has 18 residues. The germline V gene has CDR1 MNHEY and CDR2 SMNVEV (reference sequence). The DNA of the CDR3 is TGTGCCAGCAGTTTAGCCCCTCGGGGGATGAGGCTGAACACTGAAGCTTTCTTT. As protein: CASSLAPRGMRLNTEAFF.

This rearrangement joins TRBV7-2 to TRBJ2-5; no clear D. The V gene's germline CDR1 is SGHTA and CDR2 FQGNSA. Trimming took off 1 base at V and 2 bases at J, with 8 bases between the two ends. CDR3 length: 14 amino acids. The CDR3 region has the DNA TGTGCCAGCAGCTTAGTGTCTACGCAAGAGACCCAGTACTTC. This codes for CASSLVSTQETQYF.

DNA of the CDR3: TGTGCCAGCAGCGAGGGCACTAGCTCCTACGAGCAGTACTTC. This translates into CASSEGTSSYEQYF. This chain joins TRBV7-3 and TRBJ2-7; D possibly corresponds to TRBD2 (5 bases). Germline CDR1 and CDR2: SGHTA and FQGTGA. The CDR3 spans 14 residues. Trimming left V 5 bases short and J 0 bases short, with 11 bases between.

The gene calls are TRBV30 and TRBJ1-4, with D possibly matching TRBD1 (5 bases). The CDR3 spans 16 residues. The V gene lost 1 base and the J gene lost 4 bases, with 16 bases spanning the gap. Germline V gives CDR1 GTSNPN, CDR2 SVGIG (reference sequence). Here the CDR3 DNA reads TGTGCCTGGAGTGGTTTGGCGGGACCGATTAATGAAAAACTGTTTTTT. Amino acid sequence: CAWSGLAGPINEKLFF.

The J gene is TRBJ2-7, the V gene TRBV19, with TRBD1 as a possible D gene (6 bases). The CDR3 is made up of 14 amino acids. Trimming removed 10 bases at V and 5 bases at J, with 21 bases between. The germline V gene has CDR1 LNHDA and CDR2 SQIVND (reference sequence). The CDR3 here is CATRMTQGRHEQYF. CDR3 DNA sequence: TGTGCCACCAGAATGACACAGGGAAGACACGAGCAGTACTTC.

This clone came up once. The chain uses TRBV29-1 and TRBJ2-1, with a weak D call TRBD1 (6 bases). With 8 bases removed from V and 3 bases from J, the gap between germline ends came to 14 bases. The CDR3 is 13 residues long. From germline, CDR1 is SQVTM and CDR2 ANQGSEA. The CDR3 DNA is TGCAGCCTAAAGGACAGCCGCTACAATGAGCAGTTCTTC. Translated, it gives CSLKDSRYNEQFF.

The chain links TRBV29-1 to TRBJ2-3; the D gene is possibly TRBD1 (6 bases). This CDR3 comprises 12 residues. The V gene lost 3 bases and the J gene lost 5 bases, with 9 bases spanning the gap. CDR1 and CDR2 (germline): SQVTM, ANQGSEA. CDR3 region: CSVENRVDTQYF. As DNA, the CDR3 is TGCAGCGTTGAGAACAGGGTAGATACGCAGTATTTT.